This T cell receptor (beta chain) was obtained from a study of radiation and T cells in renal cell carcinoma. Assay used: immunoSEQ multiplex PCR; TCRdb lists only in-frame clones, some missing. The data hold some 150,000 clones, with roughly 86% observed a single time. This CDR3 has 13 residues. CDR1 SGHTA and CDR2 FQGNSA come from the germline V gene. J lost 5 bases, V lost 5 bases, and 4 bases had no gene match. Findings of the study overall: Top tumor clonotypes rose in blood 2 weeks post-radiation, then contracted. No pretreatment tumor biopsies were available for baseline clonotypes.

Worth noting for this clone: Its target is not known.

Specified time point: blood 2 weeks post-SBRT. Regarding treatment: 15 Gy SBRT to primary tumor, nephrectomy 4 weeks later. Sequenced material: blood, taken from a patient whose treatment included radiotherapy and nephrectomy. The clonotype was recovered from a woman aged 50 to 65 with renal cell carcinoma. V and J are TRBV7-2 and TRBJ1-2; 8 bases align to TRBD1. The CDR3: CASSPQGDYGYTF. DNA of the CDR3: TGTGCCAGCAGCCCACAGGGGGATTATGGCTACACCTTC.